The source of this TCR beta chain is a study of T cell changes during pregnancy in multiple sclerosis. Measured with immunoSEQ multiplex PCR; TCRdb has only the in-frame clones, and not every one. Of 40,000 to 55,000 clones detected, 75% to 90% appear once; the ten largest clones hold around 7.9%. Only one count was recorded for this clone. The CDR3 loop spans 14 amino acids. Germline V lookup: CDR1 LNHNV, CDR2 YYDKDF (reference sequence). Trimming left V 0 bases short and J 3 bases short, with 7 bases between. The receptor was derived from a female donor with multiple sclerosis, enrolled in a pregnancy study. Sequencing used CD8+ T cells from peripheral blood mononuclear cells, obtained in the second trimester of pregnancy. This chain joins TRBV15 and TRBJ2-3, with no clear D. The CDR3 is CATSRDQETDTQYF. In nucleotides, the CDR3 is TGTGCCACCAGCAGAGATCAAGAGACAGATACGCAGTATTTT.